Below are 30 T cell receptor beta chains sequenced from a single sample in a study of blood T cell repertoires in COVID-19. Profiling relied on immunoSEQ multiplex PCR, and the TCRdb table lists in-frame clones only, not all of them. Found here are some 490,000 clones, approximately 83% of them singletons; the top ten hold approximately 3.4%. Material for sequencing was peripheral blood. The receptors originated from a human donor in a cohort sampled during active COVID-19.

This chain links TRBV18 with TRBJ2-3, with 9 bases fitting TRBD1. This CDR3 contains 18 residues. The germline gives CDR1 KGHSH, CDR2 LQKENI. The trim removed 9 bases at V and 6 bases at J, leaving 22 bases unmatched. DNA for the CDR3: TGTGCCAGTTCCCATCCGGGACAGGGAACCCTGAGGAGGGATACGCAGTATTTT. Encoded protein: CASSHPGQGTLRRDTQYF.

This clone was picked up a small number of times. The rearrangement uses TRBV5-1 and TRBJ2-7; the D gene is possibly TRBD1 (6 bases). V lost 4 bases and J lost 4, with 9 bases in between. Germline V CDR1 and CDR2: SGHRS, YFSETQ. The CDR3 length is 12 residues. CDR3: CASSNQGYEQYF. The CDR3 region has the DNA TGCGCCAGCAGCAATCAGGGGTACGAGCAGTACTTC.

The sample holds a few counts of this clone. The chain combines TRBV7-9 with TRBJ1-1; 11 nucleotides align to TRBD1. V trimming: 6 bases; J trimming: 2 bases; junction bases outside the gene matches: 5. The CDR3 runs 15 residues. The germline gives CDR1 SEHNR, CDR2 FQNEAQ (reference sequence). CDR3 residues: CASSLGTGGNTEAFF. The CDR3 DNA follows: TGTGCCAGCAGTCTTGGGACAGGGGGAAACACTGAAGCTTTCTTT.

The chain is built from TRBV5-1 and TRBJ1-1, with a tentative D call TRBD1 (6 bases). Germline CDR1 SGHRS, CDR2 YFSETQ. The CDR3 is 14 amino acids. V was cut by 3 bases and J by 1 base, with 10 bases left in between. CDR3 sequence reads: CASSWPGQNTEAFF. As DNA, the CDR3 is TGCGCCAGCAGCTGGCCGGGACAGAACACTGAAGCTTTCTTT.

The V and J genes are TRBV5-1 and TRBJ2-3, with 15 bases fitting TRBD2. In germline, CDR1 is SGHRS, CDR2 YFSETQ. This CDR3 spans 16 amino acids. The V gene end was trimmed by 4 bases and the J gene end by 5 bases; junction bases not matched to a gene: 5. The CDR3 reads CASSPGLAGGGDTQYF. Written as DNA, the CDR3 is TGCGCCAGCAGCCCGGGACTAGCGGGAGGCGGAGATACGCAGTATTTT.

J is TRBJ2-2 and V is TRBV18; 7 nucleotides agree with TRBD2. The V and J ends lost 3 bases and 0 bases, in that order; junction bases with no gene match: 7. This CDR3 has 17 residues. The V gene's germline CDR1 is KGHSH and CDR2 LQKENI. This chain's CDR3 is CASSPARGGTNTGELFF. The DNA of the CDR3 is TGTGCCAGCTCACCGGCCCGCGGGGGAACGAACACCGGGGAGCTGTTTTTT.

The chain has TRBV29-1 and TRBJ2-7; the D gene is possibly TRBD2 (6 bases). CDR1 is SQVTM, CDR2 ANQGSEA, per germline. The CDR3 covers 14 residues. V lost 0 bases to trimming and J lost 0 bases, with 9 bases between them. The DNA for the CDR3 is TGCAGCGTTGAAGAGGGGGGTGGCTCCTACGAGCAGTACTTC. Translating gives CSVEEGGGSYEQYF.

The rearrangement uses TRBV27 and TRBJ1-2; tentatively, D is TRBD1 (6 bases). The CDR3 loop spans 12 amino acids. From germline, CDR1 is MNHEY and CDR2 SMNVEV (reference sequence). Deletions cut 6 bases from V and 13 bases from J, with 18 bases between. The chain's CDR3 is CASRGTQGPGTF. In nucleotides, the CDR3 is TGTGCCAGCAGGGGGACGCAGGGGCCCGGCACCTTC.

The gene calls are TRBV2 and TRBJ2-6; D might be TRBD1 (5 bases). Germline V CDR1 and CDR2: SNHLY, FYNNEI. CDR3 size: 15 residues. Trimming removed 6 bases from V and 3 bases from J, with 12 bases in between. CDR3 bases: TGTGCCAGCAGCCCGACAGTTAATGGGGCCAACGTCCTGACTTTC. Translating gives CASSPTVNGANVLTF.

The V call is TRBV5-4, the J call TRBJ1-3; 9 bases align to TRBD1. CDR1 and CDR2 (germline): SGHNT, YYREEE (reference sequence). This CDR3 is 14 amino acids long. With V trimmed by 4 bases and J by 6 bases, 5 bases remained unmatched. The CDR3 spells CASSGGTGLNTIYF. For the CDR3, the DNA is TGTGCCAGCAGCGGTGGGACAGGGTTAAACACCATATATTTT.

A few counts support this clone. CDR3 nucleotide sequence: TGTGCCAGCTCACCCTGGACTAGCGGGAGCACCGGGGAGCTGTTTTTT. This translates into CASSPWTSGSTGELFF. This rearrangement joins TRBV18 to TRBJ2-2, with TRBD2 matching 13 bases. CDR3 length equals 16 residues. Trimming removed 3 bases from V and 4 bases from J; junction bases left unmatched: 2. Germline CDR1 is KGHSH and CDR2 is LQKENI. Supplemented by reference TRBV18 and TRBJ2-2, the full variable domain reads NAGVMQNPRHLVRRRGQEARLRCSPMKGHSHVYWYRQLPEEGLKFMVYLQKENIIDESGMPKERFSAEFPKEGPSILRIQQVVRGDSAAYFCASSPWTSGSTGELFFGEGSRLTVL.

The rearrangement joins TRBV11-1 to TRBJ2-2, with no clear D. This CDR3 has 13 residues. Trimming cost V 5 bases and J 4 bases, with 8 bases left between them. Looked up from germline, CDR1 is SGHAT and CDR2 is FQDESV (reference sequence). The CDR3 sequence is CASSASGTGELFF. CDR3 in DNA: TGTGCCAGCAGCGCGTCTGGCACCGGGGAGCTGTTTTTT. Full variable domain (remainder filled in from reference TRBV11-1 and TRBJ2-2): EAEVAQSPRYKITEKSQAVAFWCDPISGHATLYWYRQILGQGPELLVQFQDESVVDDSQLPKDRFSAERLKGVDSTLKIQPAELGDSAMYLCASSASGTGELFFGEGSRLTVL.

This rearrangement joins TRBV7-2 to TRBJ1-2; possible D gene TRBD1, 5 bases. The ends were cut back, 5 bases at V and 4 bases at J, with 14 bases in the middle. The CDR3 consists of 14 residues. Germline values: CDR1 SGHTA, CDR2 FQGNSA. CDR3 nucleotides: TGTGCCAGCAGCCCACGACAGTTATCCTATGGCTACACCTTC. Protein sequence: CASSPRQLSYGYTF.

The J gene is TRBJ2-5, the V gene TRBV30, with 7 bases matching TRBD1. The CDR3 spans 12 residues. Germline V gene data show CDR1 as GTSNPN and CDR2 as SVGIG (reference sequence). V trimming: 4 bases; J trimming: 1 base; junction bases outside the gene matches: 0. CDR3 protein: CAWNRGQETQYF. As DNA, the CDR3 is TGTGCCTGGAACAGGGGCCAAGAGACCCAGTACTTC. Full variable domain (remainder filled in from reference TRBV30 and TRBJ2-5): SQTIHQWPATLVQPVGSPLSLECTVEGTSNPNLYWYRQAAGRGLQLLFYSVGIGQISSEVPQNLSASRPQDRQFILSSKKLLLSDSGFYLCAWNRGQETQYFGPGTRLLVL.

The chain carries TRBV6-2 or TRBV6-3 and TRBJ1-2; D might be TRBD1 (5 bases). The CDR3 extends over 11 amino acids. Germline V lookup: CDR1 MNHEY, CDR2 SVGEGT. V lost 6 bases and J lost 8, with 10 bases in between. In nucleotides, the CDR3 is TGTGCCAGCAGCGCAGGGCTCGGCTACACCTTC. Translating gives CASSAGLGYTF.

CDR3 nucleotides: TGTGCCAGCAGCTTTCCCCCTTCCTACGAGCAGTACTTC. The encoded protein is CASSFPPSYEQYF. This sequence joins TRBV7-9 and TRBJ2-7; no firm D call. With 3 bases removed from V and 1 base from J, the gap between germline ends came to 7 bases. CDR1 and CDR2 from the germline V gene are SEHNR and FQNEAQ (reference sequence). This CDR3 is 13 amino acids long.

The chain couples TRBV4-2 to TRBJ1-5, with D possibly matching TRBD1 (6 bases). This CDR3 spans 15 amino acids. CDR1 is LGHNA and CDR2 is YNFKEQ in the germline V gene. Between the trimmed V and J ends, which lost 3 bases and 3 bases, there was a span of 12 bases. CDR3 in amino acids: CASSQGRGPNQPQHF. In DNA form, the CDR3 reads TGTGCCAGCAGCCAGGGCAGGGGACCCAATCAGCCCCAGCATTTT.

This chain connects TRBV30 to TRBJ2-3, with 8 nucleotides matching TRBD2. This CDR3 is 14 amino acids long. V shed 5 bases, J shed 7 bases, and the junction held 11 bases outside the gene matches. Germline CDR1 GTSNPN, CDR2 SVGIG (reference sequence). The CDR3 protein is CAWATSGGDNTQYF. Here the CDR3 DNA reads TGTGCCTGGGCAACTAGCGGAGGGGACAATACGCAGTATTTT.

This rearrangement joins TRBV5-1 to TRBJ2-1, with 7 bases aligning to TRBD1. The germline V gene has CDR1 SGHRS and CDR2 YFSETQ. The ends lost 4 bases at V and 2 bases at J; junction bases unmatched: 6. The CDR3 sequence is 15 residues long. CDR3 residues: CASSPDRVAYNEQFF. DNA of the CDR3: TGCGCCAGCAGCCCAGACAGGGTGGCCTACAATGAGCAGTTCTTC.

CDR3 nucleotides: TGTGCCAGCGGGACTAGCGGGTTATACAATGAGCAGTTCTTC. Translating gives CASGTSGLYNEQFF. V and J are TRBV6-6 and TRBJ2-1, with 12 bases identical to TRBD2. With V trimmed by 8 bases and J by 4 bases, 3 bases remained unmatched. Germline-derived CDR1 and CDR2 are MNHNY and SVGAGI (reference sequence). This CDR3 spans 14 amino acids.

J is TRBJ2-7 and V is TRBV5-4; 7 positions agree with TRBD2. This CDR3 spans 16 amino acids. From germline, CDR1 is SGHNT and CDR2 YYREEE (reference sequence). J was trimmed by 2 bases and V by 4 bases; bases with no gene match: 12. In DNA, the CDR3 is TGTGCCAGCAGCCCCCACGGCGGGAGCGAGCCCTACGAGCAGTACTTC. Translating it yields CASSPHGGSEPYEQYF. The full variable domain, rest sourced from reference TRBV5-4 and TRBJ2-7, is ETGVTQSPTHLIKTRGQQVTLRCSSQSGHNTVSWYQQALGQGPQFIFQYYREEENGRGNFPPRFSGLQFPNYSSELNVNALELDDSALYLCASSPHGGSEPYEQYFGPGTRLTVT.

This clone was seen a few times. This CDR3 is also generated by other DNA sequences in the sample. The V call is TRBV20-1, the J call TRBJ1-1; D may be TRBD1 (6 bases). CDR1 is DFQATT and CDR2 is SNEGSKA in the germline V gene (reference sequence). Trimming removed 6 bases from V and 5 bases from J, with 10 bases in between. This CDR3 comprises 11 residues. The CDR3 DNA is TGCAGTGCCCCACAGGGTACTGAAGCTTTCTTT. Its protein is CSAPQGTEAFF.

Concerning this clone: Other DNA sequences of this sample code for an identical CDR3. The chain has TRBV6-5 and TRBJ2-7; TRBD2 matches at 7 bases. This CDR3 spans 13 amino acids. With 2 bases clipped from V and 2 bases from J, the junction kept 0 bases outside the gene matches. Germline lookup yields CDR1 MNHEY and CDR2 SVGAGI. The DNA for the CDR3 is TGTGCCAGCAGTTACCGGGGGGCCTACGAGCAGTACTTC. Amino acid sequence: CASSYRGAYEQYF.

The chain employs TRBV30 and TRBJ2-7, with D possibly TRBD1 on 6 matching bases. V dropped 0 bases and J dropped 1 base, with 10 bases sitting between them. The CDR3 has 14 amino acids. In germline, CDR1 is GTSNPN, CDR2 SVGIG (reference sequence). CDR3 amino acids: CAWSVRRGSYEQYF. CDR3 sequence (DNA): TGTGCCTGGAGTGTACGCAGGGGATCCTACGAGCAGTACTTC.

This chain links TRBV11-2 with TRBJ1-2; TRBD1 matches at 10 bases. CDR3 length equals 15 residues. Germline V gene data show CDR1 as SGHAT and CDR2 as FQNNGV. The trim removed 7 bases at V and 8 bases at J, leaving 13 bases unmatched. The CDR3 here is CASILRRQGAEGYTF. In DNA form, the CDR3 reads TGTGCCAGCATCCTACGACGACAGGGGGCCGAAGGCTACACCTTC.

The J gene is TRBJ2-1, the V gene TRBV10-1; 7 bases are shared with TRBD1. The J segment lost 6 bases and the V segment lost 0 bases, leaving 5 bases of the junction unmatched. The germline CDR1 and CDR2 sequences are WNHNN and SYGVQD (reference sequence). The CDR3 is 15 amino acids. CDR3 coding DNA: TGCGCCAGCAGTGAGTCGAGGACAGGTCCCAATGAGCAGTTCTTC. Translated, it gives CASSESRTGPNEQFF.

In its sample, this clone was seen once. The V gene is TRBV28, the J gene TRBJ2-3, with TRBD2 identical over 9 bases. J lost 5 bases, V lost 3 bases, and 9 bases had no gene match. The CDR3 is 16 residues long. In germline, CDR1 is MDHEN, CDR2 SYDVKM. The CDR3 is CASSFGLAGAVDTQYF. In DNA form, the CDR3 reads TGTGCCAGCAGTTTCGGGTTAGCGGGAGCTGTAGATACGCAGTATTTT.

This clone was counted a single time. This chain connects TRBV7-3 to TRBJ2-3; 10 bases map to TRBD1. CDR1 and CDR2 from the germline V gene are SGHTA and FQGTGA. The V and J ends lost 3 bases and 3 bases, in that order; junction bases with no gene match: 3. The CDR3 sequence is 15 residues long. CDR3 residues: CASSFRDRGTDTQYF. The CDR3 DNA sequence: TGTGCCAGCAGCTTCCGGGACAGGGGAACAGATACGCAGTATTTT. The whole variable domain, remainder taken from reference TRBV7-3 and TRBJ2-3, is GAGVSQTPSNKVTEKGKYVELRCDPISGHTALYWYRQSLGQGPEFLIYFQGTGAADDSGLPNDRFFAVRPEGSVSTLKIQRTERGDSAVYLCASSFRDRGTDTQYFGPGTRLTVL.

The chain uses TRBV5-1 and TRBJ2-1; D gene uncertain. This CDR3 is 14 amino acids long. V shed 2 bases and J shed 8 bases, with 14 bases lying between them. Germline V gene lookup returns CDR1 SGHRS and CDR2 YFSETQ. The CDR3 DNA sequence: TGCGCCAGCAGCTTAATGGAGCCTTTGGATGAGCAGTTCTTC. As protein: CASSLMEPLDEQFF.

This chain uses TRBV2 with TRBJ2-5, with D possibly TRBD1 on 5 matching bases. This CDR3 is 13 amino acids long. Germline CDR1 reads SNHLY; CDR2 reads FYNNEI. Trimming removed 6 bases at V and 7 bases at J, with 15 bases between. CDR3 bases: TGTGCCAGCAGATATAGGGGCCTCGGGACCCAGTACTTC. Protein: CASRYRGLGTQYF.